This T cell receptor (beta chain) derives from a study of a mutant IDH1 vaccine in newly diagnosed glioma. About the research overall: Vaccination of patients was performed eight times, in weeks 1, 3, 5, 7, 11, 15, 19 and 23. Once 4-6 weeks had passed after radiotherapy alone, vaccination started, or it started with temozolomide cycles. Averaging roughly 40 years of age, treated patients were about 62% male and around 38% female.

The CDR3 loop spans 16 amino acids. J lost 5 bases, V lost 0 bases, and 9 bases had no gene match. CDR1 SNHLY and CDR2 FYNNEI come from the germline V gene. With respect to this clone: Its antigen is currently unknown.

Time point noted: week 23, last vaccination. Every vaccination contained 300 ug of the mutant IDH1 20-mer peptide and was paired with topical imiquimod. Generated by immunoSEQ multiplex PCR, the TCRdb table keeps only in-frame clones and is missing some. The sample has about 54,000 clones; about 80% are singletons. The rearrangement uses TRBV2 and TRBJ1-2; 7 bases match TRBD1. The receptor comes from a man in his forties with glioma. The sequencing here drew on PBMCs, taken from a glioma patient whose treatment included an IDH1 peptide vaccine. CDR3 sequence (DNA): TGTGCCAGCAGTGAAGCTGCGAGGGGGCGGGGATATGGCTACACCTTC. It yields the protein CASSEAARGRGYGYTF.